This TCR beta chain was captured in a study of TIL therapy for anti-PD-1-resistant metastatic lung cancer. On the study more broadly: Most patients had lung adenocarcinoma.

Time point here: pre-treatment sample, taken before nivolumab and TIL therapy. Adults with stage 4 NSCLC were enrolled in a phase I trial. This CDR3 has 13 amino acids. Germline loops: CDR1 SGHNT, CDR2 YYREEE (reference sequence). Turning to this clone: One end of the junction is discordant with germline, which a read error may explain.

Sequencing used immunoSEQ v3. Sequencing depth was approximately 1.8 million read pairs for survey level, roughly 4.5-6.5 million for deep. The data were produced by immunoSEQ multiplex PCR, yet TCRdb's version contains in-frame clones alone and is incomplete. This repertoire shows some 60,000 clones, around four fifths found once; its top ten account for around 1.9%. The V and J genes are TRBV5-4 and TRBJ2-2; D is ambiguous. This material consisted of blood, taken at baseline. The clonotype was recovered from a person between 30 and 80 years old with non-small cell lung cancer. The CDR3 spells CASSRRYTEELFF. The DNA for the CDR3 is TGTGCCAGCTCAAGAAGATACACCGAGGAGCTGTTTTTT.